A selection of T cell receptor beta chains follows, all from one sample in a study of blood T cell repertoires in COVID-19. The table came from immunoSEQ multiplex PCR; TCRdb's copy has only in-frame clones and leaves some out. The repertoire holds about 160,000 clones, roughly four fifths seen once, with approximately 11% in the top ten. Sequences were obtained from peripheral blood. Receptors were obtained from a man aged 55-75 years with active or convalescent COVID-19. Each CDR3 is given with its conserved first and last residue. Each record gives: CDR3 protein, CDR3 DNA, clone size, V gene, D gene, J gene. The D gene is left open where the match is weak. Clone size is shown for a subset of rows, as once, few, many or a class of expanded clone.

CDR3: CASSLGGVSDTQYF; DNA: TGTGCCAGCAGCTTAGGCGGGGTATCAGATACGCAGTATTTT; size: NA; V: TRBV7-2; D: NA; J: TRBJ2-3
CDR3: CASSQGTGITGELFF; DNA: TGTGCCAGCAGCCAAGGGACAGGGATCACCGGGGAGCTGTTTTTT; size: NA; V: TRBV3-1/TRBV3-2; D: TRBD1; J: TRBJ2-2
CDR3: CASSFRVGTGHEKLFF; DNA: TGTGCCAGCAGCTTCCGTGTTGGGACAGGGCACGAAAAACTGTTTTTT; size: NA; V: TRBV11-2; D: TRBD1; J: TRBJ1-4
CDR3: CSAMTGVEKLFF; DNA: TGCAGCGCCATGACAGGGGTAGAAAAACTGTTTTTT; size: NA; V: TRBV29-1; D: TRBD1; J: TRBJ1-4
CDR3: CASSPQGLGGEQYF; DNA: TGTGCCAGCAGTCCACAGGGCCTAGGGGGCGAGCAGTACTTC; size: once; V: TRBV25-1; D: NA; J: TRBJ2-7
CDR3: CASSPTRKKRESYNEQFF; DNA: TGTGCCAGCAGTCCAACTAGGAAAAAGCGGGAGTCCTACAATGAGCAGTTCTTC; size: NA; V: TRBV6-2/TRBV6-3; D: TRBD2; J: TRBJ2-1
CDR3: CASSATGDQPQHF; DNA: TGTGCCAGCAGTGCTACAGGGGATCAGCCCCAGCATTTT; size: NA; V: TRBV25-1; D: TRBD1; J: TRBJ1-5
CDR3: CASTRRGYNSPLHF; DNA: TGTGCCAGCACGAGGCGGGGTTATAATTCACCCCTCCACTTT; size: NA; V: TRBV28; D: NA; J: TRBJ1-6
CDR3: CASSPGTAQAAQHF; DNA: TGTGCCAGCTCACCGGGGACAGCCCAGGCGGCCCAGCATTTT; size: NA; V: TRBV18; D: TRBD1; J: TRBJ1-5
CDR3: CASSPGQLNTEAFF; DNA: TGTGCCAGCTCACCGGGACAGTTGAACACTGAAGCTTTCTTT; size: once; V: TRBV18; D: TRBD1; J: TRBJ1-1